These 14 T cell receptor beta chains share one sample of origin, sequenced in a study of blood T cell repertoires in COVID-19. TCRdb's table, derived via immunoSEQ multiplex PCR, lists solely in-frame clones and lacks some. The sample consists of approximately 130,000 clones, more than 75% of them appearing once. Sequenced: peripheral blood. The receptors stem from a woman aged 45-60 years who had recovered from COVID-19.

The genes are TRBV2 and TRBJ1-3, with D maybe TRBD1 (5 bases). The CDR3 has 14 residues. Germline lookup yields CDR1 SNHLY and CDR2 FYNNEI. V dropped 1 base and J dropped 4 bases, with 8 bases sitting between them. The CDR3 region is CASSEDRLGNTIYF. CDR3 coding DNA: TGTGCCAGCAGTGAAGACAGGTTAGGAAACACCATATATTTT.

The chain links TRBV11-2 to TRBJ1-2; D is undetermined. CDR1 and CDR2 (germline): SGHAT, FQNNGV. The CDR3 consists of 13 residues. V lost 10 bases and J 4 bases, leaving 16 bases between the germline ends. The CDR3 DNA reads TGTGCCACCACCTCGCCACTCCGCTATGGCTACACCTTC. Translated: CATTSPLRYGYTF.

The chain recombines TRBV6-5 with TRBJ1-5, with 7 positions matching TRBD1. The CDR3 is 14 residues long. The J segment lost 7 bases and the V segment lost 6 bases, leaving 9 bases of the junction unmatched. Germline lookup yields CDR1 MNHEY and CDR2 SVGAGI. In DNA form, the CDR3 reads TGTGCCAGCAGGAGACAGGGTGGAGGGCAGCCCCAGCATTTT. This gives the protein CASRRQGGGQPQHF.

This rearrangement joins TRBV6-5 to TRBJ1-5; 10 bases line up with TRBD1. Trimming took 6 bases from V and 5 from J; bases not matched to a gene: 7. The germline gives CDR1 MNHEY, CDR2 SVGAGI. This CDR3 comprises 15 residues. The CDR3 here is CASRGDRGFYQPQHF. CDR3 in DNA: TGTGCCAGCAGGGGGGACAGGGGTTTTTATCAGCCCCAGCATTTT.

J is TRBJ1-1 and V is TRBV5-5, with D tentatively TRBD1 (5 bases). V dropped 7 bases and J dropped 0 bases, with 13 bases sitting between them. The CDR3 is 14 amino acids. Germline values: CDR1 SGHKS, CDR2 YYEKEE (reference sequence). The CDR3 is CASSLGGLNTEAFF. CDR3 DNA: TGTGCCAGCTCCCTCGGGGGTTTGAACACTGAAGCTTTCTTT. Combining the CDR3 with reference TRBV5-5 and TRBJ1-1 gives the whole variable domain DAGVTQSPTHLIKTRGQQVTLRCSPISGHKSVSWYQQVLGQGPQFIFQYYEKEERGRGNFPDRFSARQFPNYSSELNVNALLLGDSALYLCASSLGGLNTEAFFGQGTRLTVV.

The CDR3 coding sequence is TGTGCCAGCAGTAGCCCGGGACTAGCGGGAGGAATCAAAAACATTCAGTACTTC. The encoded protein is CASSSPGLAGGIKNIQYF. The chain combines TRBV5-6 with TRBJ2-4, with 15 bases matching TRBD2. J was trimmed by 3 bases and V by 5 bases; bases with no gene match: 9. Germline CDR1 and CDR2: SGHDT and YYEEEE. The CDR3 totals 18 residues.

The CDR3 loop reads CASSYRHFTDTQYF. The DNA for the CDR3 is TGTGCCAGCAGTTATAGACACTTCACAGATACGCAGTATTTT. The chain links TRBV6-6 to TRBJ2-3; D unresolved. CDR3 length: 14 residues. The germline V and J ends were trimmed by 3 bases and 2 bases, with 9 bases remaining between them. CDR1 and CDR2 (germline): MNHNY, SVGAGI (reference sequence).

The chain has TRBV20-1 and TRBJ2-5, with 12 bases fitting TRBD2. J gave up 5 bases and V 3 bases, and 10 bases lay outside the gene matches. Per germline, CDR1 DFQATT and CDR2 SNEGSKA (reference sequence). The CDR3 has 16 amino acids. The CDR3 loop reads CSASNSLAGGYETQYF. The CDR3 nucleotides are TGCAGTGCTAGTAACAGTCTAGCGGGAGGGTATGAGACCCAGTACTTC.

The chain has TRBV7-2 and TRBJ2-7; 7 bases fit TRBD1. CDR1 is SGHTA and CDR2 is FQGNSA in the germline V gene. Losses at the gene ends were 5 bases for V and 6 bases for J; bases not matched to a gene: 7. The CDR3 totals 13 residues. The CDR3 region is CASSPSNRGEQYF. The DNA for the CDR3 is TGTGCCAGCAGCCCCTCAAACAGGGGCGAGCAGTACTTC.

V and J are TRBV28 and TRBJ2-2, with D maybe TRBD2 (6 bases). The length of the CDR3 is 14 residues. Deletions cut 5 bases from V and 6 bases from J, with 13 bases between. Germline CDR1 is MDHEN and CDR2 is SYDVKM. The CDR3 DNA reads TGTGCCAGCAGTCGGGGGAGAGTCTCCGGGGAGCTGTTTTTT. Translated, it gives CASSRGRVSGELFF.

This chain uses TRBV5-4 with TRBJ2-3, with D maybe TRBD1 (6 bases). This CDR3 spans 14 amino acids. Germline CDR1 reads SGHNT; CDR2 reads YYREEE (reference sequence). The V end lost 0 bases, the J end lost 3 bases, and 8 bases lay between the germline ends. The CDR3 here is CASSLGGPTDTQYF. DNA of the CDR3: TGTGCCAGCAGCTTGGGGGGGCCAACAGATACGCAGTATTTT. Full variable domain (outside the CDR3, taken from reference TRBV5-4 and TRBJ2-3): ETGVTQSPTHLIKTRGQQVTLRCSSQSGHNTVSWYQQALGQGPQFIFQYYREEENGRGNFPPRFSGLQFPNYSSELNVNALELDDSALYLCASSLGGPTDTQYFGPGTRLTVL.

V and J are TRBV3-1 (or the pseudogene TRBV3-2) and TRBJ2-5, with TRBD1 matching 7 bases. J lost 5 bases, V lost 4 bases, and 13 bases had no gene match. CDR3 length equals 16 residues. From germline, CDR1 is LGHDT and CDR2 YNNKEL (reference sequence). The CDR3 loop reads CASSPGGTGAGETQYF. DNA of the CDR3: TGTGCCAGCAGCCCTGGGGGCACAGGGGCCGGGGAGACCCAGTACTTC.

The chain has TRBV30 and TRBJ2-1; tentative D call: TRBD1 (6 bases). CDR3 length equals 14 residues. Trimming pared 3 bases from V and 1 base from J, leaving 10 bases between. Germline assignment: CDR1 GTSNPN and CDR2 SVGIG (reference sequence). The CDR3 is CAWSPGESYNEQFF. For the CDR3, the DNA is TGTGCCTGGAGCCCAGGGGAGTCCTACAATGAGCAGTTCTTC. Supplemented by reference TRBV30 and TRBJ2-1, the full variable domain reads SQTIHQWPATLVQPVGSPLSLECTVEGTSNPNLYWYRQAAGRGLQLLFYSVGIGQISSEVPQNLSASRPQDRQFILSSKKLLLSDSGFYLCAWSPGESYNEQFFGPGTRLTVL.

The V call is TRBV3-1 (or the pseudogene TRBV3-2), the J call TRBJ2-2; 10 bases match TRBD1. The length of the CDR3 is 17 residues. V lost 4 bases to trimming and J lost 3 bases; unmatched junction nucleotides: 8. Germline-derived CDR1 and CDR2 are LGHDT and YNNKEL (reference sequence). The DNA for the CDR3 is TGTGCCAGCAGCCGAAATCCCGGGACAGGGGACACCGGGGAGCTGTTTTTT. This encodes CASSRNPGTGDTGELFF.